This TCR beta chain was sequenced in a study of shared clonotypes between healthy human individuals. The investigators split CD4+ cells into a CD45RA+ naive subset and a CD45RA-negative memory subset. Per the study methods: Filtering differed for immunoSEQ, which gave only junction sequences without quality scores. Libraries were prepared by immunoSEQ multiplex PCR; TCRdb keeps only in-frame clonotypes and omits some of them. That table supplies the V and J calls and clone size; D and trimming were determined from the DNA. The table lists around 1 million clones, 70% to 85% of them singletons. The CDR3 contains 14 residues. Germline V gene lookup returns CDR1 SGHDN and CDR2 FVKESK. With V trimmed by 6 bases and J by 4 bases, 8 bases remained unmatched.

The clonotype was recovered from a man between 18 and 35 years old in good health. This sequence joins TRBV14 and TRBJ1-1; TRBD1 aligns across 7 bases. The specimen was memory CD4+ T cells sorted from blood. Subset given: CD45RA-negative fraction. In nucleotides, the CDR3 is TGTGCCAGCAGAGGAACAGGGGTAGGCACTGAAGCTTTCTTT. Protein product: CASRGTGVGTEAFF.